The sequence of this T cell receptor (beta chain) was determined in a study of blood T cell repertoires in COVID-19. The method was immunoSEQ multiplex PCR; TCRdb's version includes in-frame clones alone and lacks a portion of them. Of 150,000 to 200,000 clones detected, approximately 86% appear once; the ten largest clones hold about 9.4%. Input material: peripheral blood. This clonotype was obtained from a woman aged 80 or over with acute or convalescent COVID-19.

The CDR3 sequence: CAISDGQWYGYTF. In nucleotides, the CDR3 is TGTGCCATCAGTGATGGGCAGTGGTATGGCTACACCTTC. This chain uses TRBV10-3 with TRBJ1-2; D call uncertain. This CDR3 contains 13 residues. Trimming left V 3 bases short and J 5 bases short, with 10 bases between. Germline CDR1 is ENHRY and CDR2 is SYGVKD.